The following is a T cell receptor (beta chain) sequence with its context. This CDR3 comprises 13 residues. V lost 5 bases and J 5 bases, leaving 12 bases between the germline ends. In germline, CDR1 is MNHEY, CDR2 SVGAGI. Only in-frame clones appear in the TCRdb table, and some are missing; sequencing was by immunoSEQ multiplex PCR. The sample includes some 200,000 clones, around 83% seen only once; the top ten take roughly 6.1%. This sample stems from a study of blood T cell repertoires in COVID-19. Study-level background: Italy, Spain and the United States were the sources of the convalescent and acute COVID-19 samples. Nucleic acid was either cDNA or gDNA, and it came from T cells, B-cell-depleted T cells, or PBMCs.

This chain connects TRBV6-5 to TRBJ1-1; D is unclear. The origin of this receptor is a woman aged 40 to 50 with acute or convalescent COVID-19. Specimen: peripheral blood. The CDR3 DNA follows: TGTGCCAGCAGTAGCGGGCTTAGGACTGAAGCTTTCTTT. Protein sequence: CASSSGLRTEAFF.